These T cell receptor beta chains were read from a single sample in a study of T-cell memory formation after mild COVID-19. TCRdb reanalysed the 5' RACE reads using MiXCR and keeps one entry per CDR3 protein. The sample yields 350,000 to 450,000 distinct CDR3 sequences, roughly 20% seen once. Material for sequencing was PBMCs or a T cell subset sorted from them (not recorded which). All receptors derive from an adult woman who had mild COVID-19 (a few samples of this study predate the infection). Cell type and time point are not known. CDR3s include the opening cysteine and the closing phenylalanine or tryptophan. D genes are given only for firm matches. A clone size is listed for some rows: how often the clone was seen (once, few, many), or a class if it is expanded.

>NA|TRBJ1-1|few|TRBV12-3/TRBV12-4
CASSLRMGYTEAFF
TGTGCCAGCAGTTTGCGGATGGGTTACACTGAAGCTTTCTTT
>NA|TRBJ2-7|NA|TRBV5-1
CASSGRTPSYEQYF
TGCGCCAGCAGTGGAAGAACACCGTCCTACGAGCAGTACTTC
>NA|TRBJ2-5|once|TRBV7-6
CASSLRQVRETQYF
TGTGCCAGCAGCTTAAGACAGGTCAGGGAGACCCAGTACTTC
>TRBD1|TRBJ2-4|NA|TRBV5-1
CASSLEGTGGRIQYF
TGCGCCAGCAGCTTGGAAGGTACAGGGGGCCGCATTCAGTACTTC
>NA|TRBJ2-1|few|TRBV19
CASSIAGNEQFF
TGTGCCAGTAGTATTGCGGGCAATGAGCAGTTCTTC
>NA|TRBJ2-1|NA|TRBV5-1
CASTLTASSYNEQFF
TGCGCCAGCACCTTGACAGCTAGCTCCTACAATGAGCAGTTCTTC
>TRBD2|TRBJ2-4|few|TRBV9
CASSVPPGGQNIQYF
TGTGCCAGCAGCGTACCTCCGGGGGGGCAAAACATTCAGTACTTC
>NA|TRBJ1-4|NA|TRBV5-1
CASSISDPSIGQLFF
TGCGCCAGCAGCATCAGCGACCCTTCGATCGGTCAACTGTTTTTT
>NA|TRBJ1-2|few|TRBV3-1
CASSQFATGYGYTF
TGTGCCAGCAGCCAATTTGCTACCGGCTATGGCTACACCTTC
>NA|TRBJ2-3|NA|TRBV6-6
CASSYFVGTGTDTQYF
TGTGCCAGCAGTTACTTTGTGGGTACCGGCACAGATACGCAGTATTTT
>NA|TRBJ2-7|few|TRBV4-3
CASSQDPYTTYEQYF
TGCGCCAGCAGCCAAGATCCGTACACCACCTACGAGCAGTACTTC
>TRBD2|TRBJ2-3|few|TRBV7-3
CASSYSGLSGSTDTQYF
TGTGCCAGCAGCTACTCGGGACTATCGGGAAGCACAGATACGCAGTATTTT
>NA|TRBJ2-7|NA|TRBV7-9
CASSLNTYEQYF
TGTGCCAGCAGTCTCAACACGTACGAGCAGTACTTC
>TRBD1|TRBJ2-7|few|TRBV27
CASSPSFWDSSYEQYF
TGTGCCAGCAGTCCATCGTTTTGGGACAGTTCCTACGAGCAGTACTTC
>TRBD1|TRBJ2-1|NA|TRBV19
CASNRGSSSYNEQFF
TGTGCCAGTAACAGGGGGTCGAGCTCCTACAATGAGCAGTTCTTC
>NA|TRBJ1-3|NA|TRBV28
CASSFSDSSGNTIYF
TGTGCCAGCAGTTTTTCGGACAGCTCTGGAAACACCATATATTTT
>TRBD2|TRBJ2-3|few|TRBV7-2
CASSLHLAGGTDTQYF
TGTGCCAGCAGCTTACATCTAGCGGGGGGCACAGATACGCAGTATTTT
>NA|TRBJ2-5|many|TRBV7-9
CASSFPRGDFRTGETQYF
TGTGCCAGCAGCTTCCCGAGGGGGGACTTTAGAACTGGAGAGACCCAGTACTTC
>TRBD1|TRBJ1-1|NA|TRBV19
CASRDRDLGTEAFF
TGTGCCAGTCGGGACAGGGACCTGGGTACTGAAGCTTTCTTT
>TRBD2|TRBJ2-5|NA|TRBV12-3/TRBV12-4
CASSLGGLQYF
TGTGCCAGCAGTTTGGGGGGACTACAGTACTTC
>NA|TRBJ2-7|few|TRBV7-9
CASSSTREDEQYF
TGTGCCAGCAGCTCAACCCGGGAAGACGAGCAGTACTTC
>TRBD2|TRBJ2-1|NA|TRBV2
CASSRSSGAFNEQFF
TGTGCCAGCAGTCGCTCTAGCGGGGCCTTCAATGAGCAGTTCTTC
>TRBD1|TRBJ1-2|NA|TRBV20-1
CSASRGTGAVYTF
TGCAGTGCTAGCCGCGGGACAGGGGCCGTCTACACCTTC
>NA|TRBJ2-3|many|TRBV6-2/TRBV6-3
CASRRLQITDTQYF
TGTGCCAGCAGACGACTTCAAATCACAGATACGCAGTATTTT
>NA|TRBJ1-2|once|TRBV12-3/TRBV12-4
CASSLALGQLNTF
TGTGCCAGCAGTTTAGCGCTAGGACAGCTAAACACCTTC
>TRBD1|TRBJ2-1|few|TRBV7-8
CASSPGPGTGGYNEQFF
TGTGCCAGCAGCCCCGGCCCTGGGACAGGGGGCTATAATGAGCAGTTCTTC
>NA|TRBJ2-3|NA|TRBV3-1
CASSQDRKYTDTQYF
TGTGCCAGCAGCCAAGATCGTAAATACACAGATACGCAGTATTTT
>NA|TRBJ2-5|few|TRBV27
CASSPSSYQETQYF
TGTGCCAGCAGTCCATCTTCGTACCAAGAGACCCAGTACTTC
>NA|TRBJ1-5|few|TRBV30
CAWTLGSDGPQHF
TGTGCCTGGACCCTAGGGTCTGACGGGCCCCAGCATTTT
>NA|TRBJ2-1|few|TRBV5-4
CASSLGGAFSSYNEQFF
TGTGCCAGCAGCTTGGGGGGCGCTTTTAGCTCCTACAATGAGCAGTTCTTC
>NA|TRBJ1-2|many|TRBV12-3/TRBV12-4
CASSLGGGYGYTF
TGTGCCAGCAGCCTCGGAGGGGGCTATGGCTACACCTTC
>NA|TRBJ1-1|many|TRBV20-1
CSASQGIEAFF
TGCAGTGCTAGTCAGGGAATTGAAGCTTTCTTT
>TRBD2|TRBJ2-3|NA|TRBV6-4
CASSGLAGDEDTQYF
TGTGCCAGCAGCGGACTAGCGGGAGATGAAGATACGCAGTATTTT
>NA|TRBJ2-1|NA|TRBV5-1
CASSPQPPTGANEQFF
TGCGCCAGCAGCCCGCAACCGCCCACGGGGGCAAATGAGCAGTTCTTC
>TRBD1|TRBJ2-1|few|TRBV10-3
CAISESGTGVGAHEQFF
TGTGCCATCAGTGAGTCCGGGACAGGGGTTGGGGCGCATGAGCAGTTCTTC
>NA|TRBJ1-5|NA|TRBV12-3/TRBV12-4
CASSSRGSGQPQHF
TGTGCCAGCAGTTCTAGGGGATCGGGCCAGCCCCAGCATTTT
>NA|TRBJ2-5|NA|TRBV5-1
CASSRGAGETQYF
TGCGCCAGCAGTCGGGGGGCCGGAGAGACCCAGTACTTC